This TCR beta chain was identified during a study of T cells in Graves' hyperthyroidism and ophthalmopathy (dated by TCRdb to about 2019). Context from the whole study: Peripheral blood samples were taken at initial diagnosis, before any treatment was given. TCR V-J signatures able to tell the groups apart were searched for in a discovery cohort of 100 patients, of whom more than 40 had Graves' ophthalmopathy and about 55 had stable Graves' hyperthyroidism. Whether ophthalmopathy could be predicted prospectively was tested in an independent validation cohort made up of 18 to 20 hyperthyroidism patients plus 17 patients who later progressed to ophthalmopathy. The 100 or so discovery patients were divided at random into training and test sets in a 7:3 ratio. In several Graves' hyperthyroidism patients, the study also compared T-cell repertoires from thyroid tissue with T-cell repertoires from blood. After sampling, hyperthyroidism patients received methimazole starting at 30 mg daily, and ophthalmopathy patients received high-dose intravenous methylprednisolone. The paper describes TCR Vbeta CDR3 sequencing of around 130 peripheral blood samples, made up of 40 to 45 ophthalmopathy patients, around 78 hyperthyroidism patients and 17 progressor patients.

This clonotype has at least ten counts. Its target antigen remains unknown. Per-base qualities were not stored, and no clone one base away is much larger. The cysteine opens and the phenylalanine closes a CDR3 of 13 amino acids. Only the CDR3 region is kept as DNA, spanning 39 bases read in frame from base 1. At the junction V is shortened by 6 bases and J by 3 bases; bases outside the gene matches: 2. The paper as a whole reports these results and caveats: No statistical method was used to set the sample size in advance, and investigators knew the group allocation. Ophthalmopathy was separated from stable hyperthyroidism by a 13 V-J signature model, with 85% to 90% sensitivity and approximately 84% specificity obtained in cross-validation and 80%/75% obtained in testing. Most expanded thyroid clonotypes (frequency above 0.001) were also found in blood, which suggests that blood repertoires may mirror thyroid immune responses. In validation, the model predicted progression to ophthalmopathy with 60% to 71% sensitivity and 72% to 85% specificity, a median of about 6 months before onset.

The TCR beta CDR3 regions were amplified from the RNA transcripts. The TCR CDR3 was subjected to a first round of RT-PCR using the HTBI primer set and the Qiagen OneStep RT-PCR kit. Libraries were constructed in a second round of multiplex PCR, after which size selection and purification were performed. Libraries were sequenced paired-end with 100 bp reads on an Illumina HiSeq2000. The authors' analysis ran thus. SOAPnuke was used to process the raw data, throwing out any read that contained adapters or uncalled bases, had a mean Phred below 15, or lacked an exact constant-primer or identifier match. High-quality paired reads were merged using COPE v1.2.5, and each unique nucleotide sequence was defined as a clonotype. MiTCR v1.1 was used to align the clonotypes against IMGT TRBV, TRBD and TRBJ reference segments. The analysis was restricted to V-J combinations with a frequency above 0.0001, which together covered 99.2% of the repertoires. A TCS score was defined as the ratio of F50 (clonal expansion) to E x V (chaos), with BLOSUM62-based TCRdist applied between CDR3 peptides within each V-J. Welch's t-statistics and random forest reduced just over 500 V-J features to 10 to 15, which were used in a naive Bayes classifier (R e1071). The public sequencing data were trimmed at Q25 with fastp and processed into clonotypes with MiXCR by TCRdb, which kept only in-frame beta chains. Rows are combined by CDR3 protein, so each entry shows the most common genes and DNA. V and J calls and clone size were set by TCRdb, not the authors. The sample profile shows some 500,000 distinct CDR3 sequences; about 15% of them were found once. The ten most abundant clones make up 25% to 30% of the sample.

Moderately to severely active disease, a Clinical Activity Score of at least 3, a NOSPECS grade of at least 4, and a duration under 3 months were present in ophthalmopathy patients. Patients with uncontrolled infections, other autoimmune diseases, pregnancy or lactation were excluded. Diagnoses were established on the basis of clinical symptoms, serum thyroxine and TRAb, thyroid ultrasound, and orbital computed tomography. Ficoll-Paque density gradient centrifugation was used to isolate PBMCs from around 10 ml of fresh peripheral blood. Total RNA was extracted with Trizol reagent, and quality was checked on an Agilent 2100 Bioanalyzer.

The sequence joins TRBV12-3 or TRBV12-4 to TRBJ2-4, and 7 junction bases match TRBD1. Sequenced: blood. This sequence was found in a woman aged 25 to 39 with Graves' ophthalmopathy. The nucleotides read TGTGCCAGCAGGTCAGGGGGCAAAAACATTCAGTACTTC. Translated, this is CASRSGGKNIQYF.